Described below is a single T cell receptor beta chain sequence and its context. The target antigen is unknown. The data derive from a study of OX40 agonist ivuxolimab in advanced cancers. Study context: An anti-OX40 (CD134) antibody with agonistic activity, ivuxolimab, was administered to patients.

Using immunoSEQ multiplex PCR, the repertoire was profiled, and TCRdb retains in-frame clones only, with some absent. The top ten hold more than 0.15% of the sample, which has 90,000 to 100,000 clones, 90% seen once. Whole-study results and caveats: Researchers report that CD8+ T cells had, on average, more expanded clones than CD4+. At 0.1 to 3.0 mg/kg, clonal expansion of CD4+ and CD8+ blood T cells had occurred by week 6. Those patients achieving a partial response at 0.1-3.0 mg/kg showed among the lowest clonal expansion.

Germline trimming cut 5 bases from V and 3 bases from J; bases unmatched to any gene: 7. The CDR3 is 15 residues long. Germline V gives CDR1 KGHSH, CDR2 LQKENI. Sequences were derived from CD4+ or CD8+ T cells sorted from blood, sampled in a trial of the OX40 agonist ivuxolimab. The origin of this receptor is an adult with an advanced solid tumor such as melanoma, head and neck, liver or kidney cancer. This chain joins TRBV18 and TRBJ2-4, with TRBD1 matching over 7 bases. CDR3 in amino acids: CASSETGLDKNIQYF. The DNA for the CDR3 is TGTGCCAGCTCAGAGACAGGGTTGGACAAAAACATTCAGTACTTC.